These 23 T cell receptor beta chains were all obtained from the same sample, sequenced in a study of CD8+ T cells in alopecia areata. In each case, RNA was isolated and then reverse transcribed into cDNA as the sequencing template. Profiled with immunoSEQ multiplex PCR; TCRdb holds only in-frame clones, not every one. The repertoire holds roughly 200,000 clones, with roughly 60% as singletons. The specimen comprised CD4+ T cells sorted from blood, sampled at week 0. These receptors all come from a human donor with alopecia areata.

CDR3 amino acids: CASSFSAGGGTDTQYF. CDR3 bases: TGTGCCAGCAGCTTCTCAGCGGGGGGGGGCACAGATACGCAGTATTTT. The V gene is TRBV7-8, the J gene TRBJ2-3, with 10 nucleotides matching TRBD2. Germline V gene lookup returns CDR1 SGHVS and CDR2 FQNEAQ. V gave up 3 bases and J gave up 1 base; unmatched junction bases: 4. This CDR3 region has 16 residues.

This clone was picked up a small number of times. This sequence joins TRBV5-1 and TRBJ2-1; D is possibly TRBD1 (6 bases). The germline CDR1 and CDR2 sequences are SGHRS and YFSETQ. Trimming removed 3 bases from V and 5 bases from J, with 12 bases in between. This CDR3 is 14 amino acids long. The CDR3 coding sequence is TGCGCCAGCAGCTCATACAGGGTCGACAATGAGCAGTTCTTC. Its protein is CASSSYRVDNEQFF.

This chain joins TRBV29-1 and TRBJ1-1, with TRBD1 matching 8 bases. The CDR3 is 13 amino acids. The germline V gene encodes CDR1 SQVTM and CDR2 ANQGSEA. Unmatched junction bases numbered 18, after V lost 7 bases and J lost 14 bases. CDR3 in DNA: TGCAGCGGACGAACCGGGACAGGAGGCTGGGGCTTCTTT. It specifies CSGRTGTGGWGFF.

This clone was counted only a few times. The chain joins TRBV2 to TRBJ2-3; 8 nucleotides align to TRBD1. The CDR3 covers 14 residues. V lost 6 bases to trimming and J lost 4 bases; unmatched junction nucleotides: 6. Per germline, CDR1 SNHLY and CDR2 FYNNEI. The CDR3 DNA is TGTGCCAGCAGGAGCCAGGGGGCCGCAGATACGCAGTATTTT. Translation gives CASRSQGAADTQYF.

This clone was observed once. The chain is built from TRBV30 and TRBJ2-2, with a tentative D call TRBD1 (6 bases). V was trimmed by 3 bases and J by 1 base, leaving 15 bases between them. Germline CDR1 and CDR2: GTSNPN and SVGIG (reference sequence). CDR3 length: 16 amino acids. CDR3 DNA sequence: TGTGCCTGGAGCTCTTTCAGGGGCCTGAACACCGGGGAGCTGTTTTTT. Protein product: CAWSSFRGLNTGELFF.

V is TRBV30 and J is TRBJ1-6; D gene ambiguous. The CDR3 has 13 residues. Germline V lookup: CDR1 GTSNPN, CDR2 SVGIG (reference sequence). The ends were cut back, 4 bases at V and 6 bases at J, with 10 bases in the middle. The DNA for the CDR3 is TGTGCCTGGACCAGCGGTGGTAATTCACCCCTCCACTTT. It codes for CAWTSGGNSPLHF.

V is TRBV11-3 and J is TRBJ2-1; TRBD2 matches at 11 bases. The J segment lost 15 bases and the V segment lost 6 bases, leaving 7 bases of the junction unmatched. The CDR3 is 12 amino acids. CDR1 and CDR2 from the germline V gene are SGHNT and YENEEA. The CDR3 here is CASRALAGVSFF. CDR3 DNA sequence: TGTGCCAGCAGAGCACTAGCGGGGGTGTCGTTCTTC.

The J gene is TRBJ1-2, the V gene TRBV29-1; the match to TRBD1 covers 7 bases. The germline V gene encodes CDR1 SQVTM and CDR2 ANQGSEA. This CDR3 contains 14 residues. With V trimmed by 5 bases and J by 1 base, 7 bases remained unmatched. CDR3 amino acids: CSVPRTGNNYGYTF. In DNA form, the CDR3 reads TGCAGCGTTCCTAGGACAGGCAATAACTATGGCTACACCTTC.

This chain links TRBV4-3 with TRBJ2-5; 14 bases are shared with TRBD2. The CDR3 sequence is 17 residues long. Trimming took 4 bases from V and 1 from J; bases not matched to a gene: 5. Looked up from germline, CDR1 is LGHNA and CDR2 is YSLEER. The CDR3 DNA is TGCGCCAGCAGCCCCGGGACTAGCGGGGGATTCCAAGAGACCCAGTACTTC. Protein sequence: CASSPGTSGGFQETQYF.

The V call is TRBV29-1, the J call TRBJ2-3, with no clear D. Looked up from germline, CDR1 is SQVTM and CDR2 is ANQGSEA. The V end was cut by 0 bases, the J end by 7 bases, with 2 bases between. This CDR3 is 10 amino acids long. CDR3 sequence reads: CSVEDYTQYF. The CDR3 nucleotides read TGCAGCGTTGAAGATTATACGCAGTATTTT.

CDR3 in amino acids: CASGRTGGEYQPQHF. CDR3 nucleotide sequence: TGTGCCAGCGGCAGGACAGGGGGAGAGTATCAGCCCCAGCATTTT. The V call is TRBV2, the J call TRBJ1-5; 10 nucleotides align to TRBD1. CDR1 SNHLY and CDR2 FYNNEI come from the germline V gene. The CDR3 runs to 15 residues. After removal of 8 bases from V and 5 bases from J, the junction contained 9 bases not matched to a gene.

The CDR3 DNA is TGTGCCAGCAGCTTGGCCGGCGCAGATACGCAGTATTTT. Translating it yields CASSLAGADTQYF. This chain joins TRBV5-6 and TRBJ2-3, with unresolved D. Trimming removed 0 bases from V and 4 bases from J, with 6 bases in between. CDR3 length: 13 amino acids. CDR1 and CDR2 (germline): SGHDT, YYEEEE.

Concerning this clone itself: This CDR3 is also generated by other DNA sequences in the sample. The CDR3 spells CSVDRQNTGELFF. In DNA, the CDR3 is TGCAGCGTTGACCGGCAGAACACCGGGGAGCTGTTTTTT. The chain links TRBV29-1 to TRBJ2-2; D is undetermined. This CDR3 is built from 13 residues. Per germline, CDR1 SQVTM and CDR2 ANQGSEA. With 3 bases removed from V and 1 base from J, the gap between germline ends came to 6 bases.

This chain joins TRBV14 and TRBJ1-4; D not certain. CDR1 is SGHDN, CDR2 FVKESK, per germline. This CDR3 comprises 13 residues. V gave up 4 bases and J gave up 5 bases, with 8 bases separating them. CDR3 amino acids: CASSLIENEKLFF. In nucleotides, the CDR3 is TGTGCCAGCAGCCTCATCGAAAATGAAAAACTGTTTTTT. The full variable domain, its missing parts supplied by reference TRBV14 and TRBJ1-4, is EAGVTQFPSHSVIEKGQTVTLRCDPISGHDNLYWYRRVMGKEIKFLLHFVKESKQDESGMPNNRFLAERTGGTYSTLKVQPAELEDSGVYFCASSLIENEKLFFGSGTQLSVL.

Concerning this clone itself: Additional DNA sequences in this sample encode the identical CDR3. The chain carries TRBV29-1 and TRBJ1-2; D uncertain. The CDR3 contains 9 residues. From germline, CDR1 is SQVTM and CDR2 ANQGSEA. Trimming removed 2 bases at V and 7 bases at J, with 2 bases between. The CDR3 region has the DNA TGCAGCGTTGAAAGTGGCTACACCTTC. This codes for CSVESGYTF.

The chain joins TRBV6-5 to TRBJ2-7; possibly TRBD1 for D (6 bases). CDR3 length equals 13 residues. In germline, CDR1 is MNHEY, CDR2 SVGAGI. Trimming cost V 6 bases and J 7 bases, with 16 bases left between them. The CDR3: CASRGTPSWEQYF. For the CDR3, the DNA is TGTGCCAGCAGGGGGACACCGTCGTGGGAGCAGTACTTC.

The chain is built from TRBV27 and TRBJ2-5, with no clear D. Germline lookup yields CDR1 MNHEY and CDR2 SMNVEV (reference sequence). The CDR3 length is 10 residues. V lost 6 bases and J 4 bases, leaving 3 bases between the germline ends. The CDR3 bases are TGTGCCAGCAGAGGAGAGACCCAGTACTTC. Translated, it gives CASRGETQYF.

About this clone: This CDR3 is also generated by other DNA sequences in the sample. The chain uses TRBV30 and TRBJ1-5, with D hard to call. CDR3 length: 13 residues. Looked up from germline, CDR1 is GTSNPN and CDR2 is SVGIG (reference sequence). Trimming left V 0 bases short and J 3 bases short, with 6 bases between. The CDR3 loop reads CAWSVQANQPQHF. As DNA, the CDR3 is TGTGCCTGGAGTGTCCAGGCCAATCAGCCCCAGCATTTT.

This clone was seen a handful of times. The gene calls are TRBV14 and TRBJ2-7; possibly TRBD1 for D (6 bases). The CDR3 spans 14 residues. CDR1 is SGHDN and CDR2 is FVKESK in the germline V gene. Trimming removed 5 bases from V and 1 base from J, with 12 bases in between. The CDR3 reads CASSGRTASYEQYF. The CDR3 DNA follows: TGTGCCAGCAGCGGAAGGACAGCTTCCTACGAGCAGTACTTC.

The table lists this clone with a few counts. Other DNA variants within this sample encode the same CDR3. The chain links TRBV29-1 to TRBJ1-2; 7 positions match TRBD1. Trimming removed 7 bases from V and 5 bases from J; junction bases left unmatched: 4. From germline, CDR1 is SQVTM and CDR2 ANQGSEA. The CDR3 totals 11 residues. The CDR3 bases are TGCAGCGGCGGGACAGCTTATGGCTACACCTTC. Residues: CSGGTAYGYTF.

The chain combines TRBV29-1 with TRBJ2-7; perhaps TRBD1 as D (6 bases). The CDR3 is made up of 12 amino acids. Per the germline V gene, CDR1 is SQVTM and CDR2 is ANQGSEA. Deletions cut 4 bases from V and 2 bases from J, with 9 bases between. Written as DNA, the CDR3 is TGCAGCGTTGTAAGGGACACCTACGAGCAGTACTTC. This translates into CSVVRDTYEQYF.

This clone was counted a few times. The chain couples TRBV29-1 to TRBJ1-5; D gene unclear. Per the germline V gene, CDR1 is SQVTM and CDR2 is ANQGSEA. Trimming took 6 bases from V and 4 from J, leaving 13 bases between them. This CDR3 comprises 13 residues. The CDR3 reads CSVTDRINQPQHF. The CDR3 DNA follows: TGCAGCGTGACGGATCGGATAAATCAGCCCCAGCATTTT. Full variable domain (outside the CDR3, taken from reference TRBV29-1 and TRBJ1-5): SAVISQKPSRDICQRGTSLTIQCQVDSQVTMMFWYRQQPGQSLTLIATANQGSEATYESGFVIDKFPISRPNLTFSTLTVSNMSPEDSSIYLCSVTDRINQPQHFGDGTRLSIL.

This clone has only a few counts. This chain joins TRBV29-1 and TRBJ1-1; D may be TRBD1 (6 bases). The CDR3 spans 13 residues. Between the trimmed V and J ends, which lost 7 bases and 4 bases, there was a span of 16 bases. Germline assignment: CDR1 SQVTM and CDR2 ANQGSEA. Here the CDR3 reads CSAAQGIGTEAFF. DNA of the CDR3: TGCAGCGCAGCACAGGGCATCGGCACTGAAGCTTTCTTT.